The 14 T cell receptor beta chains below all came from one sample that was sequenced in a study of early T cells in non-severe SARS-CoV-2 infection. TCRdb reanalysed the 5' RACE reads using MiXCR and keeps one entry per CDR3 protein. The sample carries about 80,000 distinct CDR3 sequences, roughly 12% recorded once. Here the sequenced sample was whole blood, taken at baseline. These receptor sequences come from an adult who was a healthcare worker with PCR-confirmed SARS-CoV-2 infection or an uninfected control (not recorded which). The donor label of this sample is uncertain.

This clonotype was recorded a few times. CDR3 nucleotides: TGTGCCAGCAGCTACGAGAATTCACCCCTCCACTTT. Its translation: CASSYENSPLHF. This chain links TRBV5-5 with TRBJ1-6; D is unresolved. The V end lost 3 bases, the J end lost 7 bases, and 5 bases lay between the germline ends. Germline V CDR1 and CDR2: SGHKS, YYEKEE (reference sequence). The CDR3 is made up of 12 amino acids.

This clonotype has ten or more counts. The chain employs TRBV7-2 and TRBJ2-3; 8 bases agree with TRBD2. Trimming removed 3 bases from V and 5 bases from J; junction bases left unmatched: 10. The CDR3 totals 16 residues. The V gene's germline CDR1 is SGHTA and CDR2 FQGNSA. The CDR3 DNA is TGTGCCAGCAGCTTGGGGACGGGGGGGTACAAAGATACGCAGTATTTT. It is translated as CASSLGTGGYKDTQYF.

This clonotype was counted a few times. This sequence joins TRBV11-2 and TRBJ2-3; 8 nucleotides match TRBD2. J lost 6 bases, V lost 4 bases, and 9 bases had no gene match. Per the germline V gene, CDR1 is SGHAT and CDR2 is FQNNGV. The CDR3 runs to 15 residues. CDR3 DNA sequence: TGTGCCAGCAGCTCCCGCCTCTTAGCGGGGGATACGCAGTATTTT. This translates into CASSSRLLAGDTQYF.

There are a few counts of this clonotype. The CDR3 DNA reads as TGTGCCAGCAGTTCGCCCCGGGGGGGCATTGATGAGCAGTTCTTC. Protein: CASSSPRGGIDEQFF. The chain combines TRBV27 with TRBJ2-1, with 8 bases that match TRBD2. This CDR3 spans 15 amino acids. V gave up 4 bases and J gave up 8 bases; unmatched junction bases: 10. Looked up from germline, CDR1 is MNHEY and CDR2 is SMNVEV (reference sequence).

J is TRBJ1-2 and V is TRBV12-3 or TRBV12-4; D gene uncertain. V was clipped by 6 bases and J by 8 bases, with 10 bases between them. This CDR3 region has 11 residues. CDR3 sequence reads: CASSRNKGYTF. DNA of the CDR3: TGTGCCAGCAGCCGTAACAAGGGCTACACCTTC.

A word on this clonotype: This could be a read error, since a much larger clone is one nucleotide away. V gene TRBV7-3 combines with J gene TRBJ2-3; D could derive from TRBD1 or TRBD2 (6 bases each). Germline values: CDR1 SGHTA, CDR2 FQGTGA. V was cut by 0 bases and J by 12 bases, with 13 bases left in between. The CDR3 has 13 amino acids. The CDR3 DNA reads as TGTGCCAGCAGCTTAACGCCAAGGGGGGACCAGTATTTT. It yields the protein CASSLTPRGDQYF.

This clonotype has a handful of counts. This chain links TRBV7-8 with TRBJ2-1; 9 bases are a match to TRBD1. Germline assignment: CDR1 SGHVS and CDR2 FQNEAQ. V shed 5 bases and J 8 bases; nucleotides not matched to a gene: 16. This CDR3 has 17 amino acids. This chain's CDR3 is CASSNTPRDRVSHEQFF. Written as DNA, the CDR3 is TGTGCCAGCAGCAATACCCCCCGGGACAGGGTTAGCCATGAGCAGTTCTTC.

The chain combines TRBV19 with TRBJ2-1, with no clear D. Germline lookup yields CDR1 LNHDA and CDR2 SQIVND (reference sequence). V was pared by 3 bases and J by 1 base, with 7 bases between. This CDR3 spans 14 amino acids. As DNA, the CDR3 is TGTGCCAGTAGTATTCGAGAATCCTACAATGAGCAGTTCTTC. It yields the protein CASSIRESYNEQFF.

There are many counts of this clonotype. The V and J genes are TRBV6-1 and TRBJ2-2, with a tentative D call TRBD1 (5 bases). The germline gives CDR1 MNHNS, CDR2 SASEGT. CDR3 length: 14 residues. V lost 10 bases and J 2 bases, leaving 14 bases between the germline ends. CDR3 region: CAIQGDRNTGELFF. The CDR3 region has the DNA TGTGCCATTCAAGGTGACAGAAACACCGGGGAGCTGTTTTTT.

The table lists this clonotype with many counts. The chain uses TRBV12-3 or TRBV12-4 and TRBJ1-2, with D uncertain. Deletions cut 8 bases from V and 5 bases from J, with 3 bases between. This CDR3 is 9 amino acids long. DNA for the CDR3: TGTGCCAGCGGATATGGCTACACCTTC. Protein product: CASGYGYTF.

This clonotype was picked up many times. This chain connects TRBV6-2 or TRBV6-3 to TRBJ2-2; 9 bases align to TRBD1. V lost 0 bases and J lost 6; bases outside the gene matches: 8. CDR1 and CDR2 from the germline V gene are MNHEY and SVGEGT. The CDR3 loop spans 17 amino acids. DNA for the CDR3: TGTGCCAGCAGTTACTCAGGCGGGACAGGGTTTTCCGGGGAGCTGTTTTTT. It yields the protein CASSYSGGTGFSGELFF.

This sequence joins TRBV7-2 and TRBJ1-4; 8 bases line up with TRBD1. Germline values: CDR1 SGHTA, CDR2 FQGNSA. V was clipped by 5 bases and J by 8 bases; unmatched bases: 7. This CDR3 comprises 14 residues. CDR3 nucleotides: TGTGCCAGCAGCCTGACAGGGGTCAGCGAAAAACTGTTTTTT. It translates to CASSLTGVSEKLFF.

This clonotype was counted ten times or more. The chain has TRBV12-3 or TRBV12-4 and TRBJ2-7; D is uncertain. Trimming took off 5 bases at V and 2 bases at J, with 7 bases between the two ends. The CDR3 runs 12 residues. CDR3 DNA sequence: TGTGCCAGCAGTCTCGTCGCCTACGAGCAGTACTTC. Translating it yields CASSLVAYEQYF.

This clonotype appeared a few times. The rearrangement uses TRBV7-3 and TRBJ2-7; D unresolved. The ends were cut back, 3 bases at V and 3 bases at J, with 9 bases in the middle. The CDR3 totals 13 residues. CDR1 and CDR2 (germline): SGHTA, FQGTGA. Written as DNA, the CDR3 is TGTGCCAGCAGCTTTATGCCGAACTACGAGCAGTACTTC. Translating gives CASSFMPNYEQYF.